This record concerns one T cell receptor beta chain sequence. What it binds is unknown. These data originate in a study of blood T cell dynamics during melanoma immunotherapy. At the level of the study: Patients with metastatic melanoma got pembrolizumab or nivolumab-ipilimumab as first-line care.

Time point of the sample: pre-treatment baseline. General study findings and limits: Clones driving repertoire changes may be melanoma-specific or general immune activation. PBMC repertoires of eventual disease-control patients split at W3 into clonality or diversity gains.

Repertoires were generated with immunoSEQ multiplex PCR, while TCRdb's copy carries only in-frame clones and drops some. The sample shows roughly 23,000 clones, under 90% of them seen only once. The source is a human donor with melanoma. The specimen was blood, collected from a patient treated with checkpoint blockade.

CDR3 sequence reads: CASSLQTGGGADTQYF. The CDR3 coding sequence is TGTGCCAGCAGTTTACAAACAGGGGGAGGGGCAGATACGCAGTATTTT. The J gene is TRBJ2-3, the V gene TRBV7-3, with D possibly TRBD1 on 8 matching bases. With 6 bases removed from V and 4 bases from J, the gap between germline ends came to 20 bases. Germline values: CDR1 SGHTA, CDR2 FQGTGA. This CDR3 has 16 amino acids.